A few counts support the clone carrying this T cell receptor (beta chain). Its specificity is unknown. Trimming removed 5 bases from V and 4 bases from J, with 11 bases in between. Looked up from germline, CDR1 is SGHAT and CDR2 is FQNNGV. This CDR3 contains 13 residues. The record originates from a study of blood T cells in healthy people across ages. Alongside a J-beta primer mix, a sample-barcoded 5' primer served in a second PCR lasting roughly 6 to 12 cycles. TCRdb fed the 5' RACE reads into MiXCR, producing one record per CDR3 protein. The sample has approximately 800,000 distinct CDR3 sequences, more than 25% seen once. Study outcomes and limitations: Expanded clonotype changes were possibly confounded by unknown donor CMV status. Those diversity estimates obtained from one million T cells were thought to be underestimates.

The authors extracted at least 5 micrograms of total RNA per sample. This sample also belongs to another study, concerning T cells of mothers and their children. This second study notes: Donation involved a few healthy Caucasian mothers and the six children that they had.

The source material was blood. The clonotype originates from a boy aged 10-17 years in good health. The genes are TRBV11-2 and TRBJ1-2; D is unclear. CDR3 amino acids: CASSGGSFYGYTF. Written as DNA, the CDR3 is TGTGCCAGCAGCGGCGGGTCTTTCTATGGCTACACCTTC. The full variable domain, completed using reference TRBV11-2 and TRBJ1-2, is EAGVAQSPRYKIIEKRQSVAFWCNPISGHATLYWYQQILGQGPKLLIQFQNNGVVDDSQLPKDRFSAERLKGVDSTLKIQPAKLEDSAVYLCASSGGSFYGYTFGSGTRLTVV.